This TCR beta chain was recorded in a study of OX40 agonist ivuxolimab in advanced cancers. General observations from the study: CD8+ T cells (on average) carried more expanded clones than CD4+ T cells. What antigens the expanded peripheral T cells recognized was never established. Low clonal expansion, among the lowest seen, marked partial responders at 0.1-3.0 mg/kg.

The method was immunoSEQ multiplex PCR; TCRdb's version includes in-frame clones alone and lacks a portion of them. The table shows tens of thousands of clones, with 88% occurring only once. This clone has more than one count but fewer than ten. What it binds is not known. Losses at the gene ends were 3 bases for V and 0 bases for J; bases not matched to a gene: 23. The V gene's germline CDR1 is MGHRA and CDR2 YSYEKL. CDR3 length: 22 residues. J is TRBJ2-3 and V is TRBV4-1; 8 bases line up with TRBD1. The specimen was CD4+ or CD8+ T cells sorted from blood, collected in a trial of the OX40 agonist ivuxolimab. The clonotype originates from an adult with an advanced solid tumor such as melanoma, head and neck, liver or kidney cancer. CDR3 protein: CASSHLSRRQGTRGRSTDTQYF. DNA of the CDR3: TGCGCCAGCAGCCACTTATCCCGGCGACAGGGGACCCGGGGGAGAAGCACAGATACGCAGTATTTT.